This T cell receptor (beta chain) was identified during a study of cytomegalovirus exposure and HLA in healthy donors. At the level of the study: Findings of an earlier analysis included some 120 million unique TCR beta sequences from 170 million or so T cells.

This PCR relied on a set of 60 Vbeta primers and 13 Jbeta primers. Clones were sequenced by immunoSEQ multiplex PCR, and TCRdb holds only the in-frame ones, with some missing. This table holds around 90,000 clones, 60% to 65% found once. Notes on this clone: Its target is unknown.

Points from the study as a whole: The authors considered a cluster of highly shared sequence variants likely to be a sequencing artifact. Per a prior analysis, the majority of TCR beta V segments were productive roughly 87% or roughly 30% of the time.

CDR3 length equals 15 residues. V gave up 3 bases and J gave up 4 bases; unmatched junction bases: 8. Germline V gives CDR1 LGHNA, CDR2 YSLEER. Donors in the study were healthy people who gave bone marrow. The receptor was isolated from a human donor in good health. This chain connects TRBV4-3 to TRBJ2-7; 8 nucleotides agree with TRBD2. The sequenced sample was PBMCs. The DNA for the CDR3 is TGCGCCAGCAGCCAGCTGAGCGGGGGACCTTACGAGCAGTACTTC. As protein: CASSQLSGGPYEQYF.